What follows is one T cell receptor (beta chain) and its context. Its antigen is as yet unknown. CD45RO negativity and positive selection for CCR7 defined naive CD8 cells, a population that excluded terminally differentiated effector memory CD45RA+ cells. The DNA input per sorted-subset replicate PCR was 200 to 250 ng, corresponding to some 30,000 T cell genomes. In the authors' workflow: Filtering differed since immunoSEQ provided only junctions, with no quality scores. Assay used: immunoSEQ multiplex PCR; TCRdb lists only in-frame clones, some missing. V and J calls and clone size are copied from that table; D and trimming were computed from the DNA. The sample includes over 2 million clones, about 95% of them seen just once. This specimen comes from a study of shared clonotypes between healthy human individuals. Study-level background: The study used three CD4 naive, three CD4 memory, two CD8 naive and one CD8 memory plate per donor.

General study findings and limits: The study found lower generation probabilities in non-shared clonotypes than in those shared by all four donors.

CDR3 size: 13 residues. Germline-derived CDR1 and CDR2 are SEHNR and FQNEAQ (reference sequence). Trimming shortened V by 5 bases and J by 5 bases, and 13 bases separated the two germline ends. The chain recombines TRBV7-9 with TRBJ2-7, with D perhaps TRBD1 or TRBD2 (5 bases each). Sequenced input: naive CD8+ T cells sorted from blood. The TCR comes from a man between 18 and 29 years old in good health. The CDR3 sequence: CASSPGTRDEQYF. DNA for the CDR3: TGTGCCAGCAGCCCCGGGACCAGGGACGAGCAGTACTTC.